Described below is a single T cell receptor (beta chain) sequence and its context. TCRdb keeps only in-frame clones here, not all; method: immunoSEQ multiplex PCR. The sample lists over 600,000 clones; about 87% were seen once. This sample was taken from a study of blood T cell repertoires in COVID-19. Germline V gene sequence: CDR1 LGHNA, CDR2 YSLEER. The CDR3 sequence is 17 residues long. V lost 0 bases, J lost 6 bases, and 11 bases stayed unmatched. The genes are TRBV4-3 and TRBJ2-3; 8 bases agree with TRBD1. Sequenced sample: peripheral blood. The sequence was obtained from a young woman with acute or convalescent COVID-19. CDR3 amino acids: CASSQDTDRVVGDTQYF. The CDR3, as DNA: TGCGCCAGCAGCCAAGATACGGACAGGGTGGTTGGGGATACGCAGTATTTT.